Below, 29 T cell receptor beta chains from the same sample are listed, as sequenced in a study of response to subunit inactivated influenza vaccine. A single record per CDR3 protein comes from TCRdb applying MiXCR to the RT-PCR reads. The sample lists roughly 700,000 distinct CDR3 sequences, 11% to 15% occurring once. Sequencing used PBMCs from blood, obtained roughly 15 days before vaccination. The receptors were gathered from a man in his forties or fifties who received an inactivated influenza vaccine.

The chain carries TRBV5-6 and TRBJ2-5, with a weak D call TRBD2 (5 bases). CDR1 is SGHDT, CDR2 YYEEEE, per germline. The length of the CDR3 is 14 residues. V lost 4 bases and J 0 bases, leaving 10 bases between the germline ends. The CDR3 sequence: CASSARRYQETQYF. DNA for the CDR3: TGTGCCAGCAGCGCGAGGAGGTACCAAGAGACCCAGTACTTC.

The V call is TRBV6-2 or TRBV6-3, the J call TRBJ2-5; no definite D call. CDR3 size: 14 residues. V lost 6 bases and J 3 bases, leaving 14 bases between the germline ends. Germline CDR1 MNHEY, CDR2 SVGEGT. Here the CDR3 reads CASSMPVWKETQYF. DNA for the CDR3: TGTGCCAGCAGCATGCCAGTTTGGAAAGAGACCCAGTACTTC.

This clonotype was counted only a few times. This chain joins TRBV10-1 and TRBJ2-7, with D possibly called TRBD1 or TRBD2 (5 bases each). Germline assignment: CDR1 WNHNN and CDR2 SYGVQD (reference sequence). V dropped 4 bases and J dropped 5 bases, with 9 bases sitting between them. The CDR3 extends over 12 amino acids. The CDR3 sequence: CASSGGFNEQYF. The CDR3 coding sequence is TGCGCCAGCAGTGGGGGGTTCAACGAGCAGTACTTC.

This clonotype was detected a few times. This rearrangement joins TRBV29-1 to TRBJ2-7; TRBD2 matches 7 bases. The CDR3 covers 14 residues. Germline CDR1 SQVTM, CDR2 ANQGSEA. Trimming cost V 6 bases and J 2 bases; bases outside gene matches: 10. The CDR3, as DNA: TGCAGCGTGAAAAAGCAGGCGGGAGCCTACGAGCAGTACTTC. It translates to CSVKKQAGAYEQYF.

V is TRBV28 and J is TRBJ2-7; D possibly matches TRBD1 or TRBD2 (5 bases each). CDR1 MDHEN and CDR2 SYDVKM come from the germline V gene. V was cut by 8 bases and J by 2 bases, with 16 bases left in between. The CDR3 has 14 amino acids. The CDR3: CASYQSRETYEQYF. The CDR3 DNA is TGTGCCAGCTACCAGTCCAGGGAGACCTACGAGCAGTACTTC.

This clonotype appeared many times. CDR3 region: CASSTGGVYGYTF. The CDR3 coding sequence is TGTGCCAGCAGTACAGGGGGCGTCTATGGCTACACCTTC. The chain combines TRBV25-1 with TRBJ1-2, with 9 bases lining up with TRBD1. The germline V gene has CDR1 MGHDK and CDR2 SYGVNS. CDR3 length: 13 amino acids. J was trimmed by 4 bases and V by 5 bases; bases with no gene match: 2.

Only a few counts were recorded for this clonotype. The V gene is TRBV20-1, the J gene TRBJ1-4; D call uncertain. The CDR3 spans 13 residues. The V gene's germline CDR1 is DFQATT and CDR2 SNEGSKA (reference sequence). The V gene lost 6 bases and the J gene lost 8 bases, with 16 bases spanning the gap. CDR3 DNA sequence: TGCAGTGCGTGGACCCTCCGAGGGGAAAAACTGTTTTTT. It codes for CSAWTLRGEKLFF.

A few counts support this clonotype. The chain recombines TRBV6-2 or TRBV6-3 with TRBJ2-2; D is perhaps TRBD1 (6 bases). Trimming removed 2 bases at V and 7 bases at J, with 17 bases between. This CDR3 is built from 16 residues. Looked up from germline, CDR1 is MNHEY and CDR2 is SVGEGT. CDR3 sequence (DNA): TGTGCCAGCAGTTACAGGACAGCTGGCGACATCGGGGAGCTGTTTTTT. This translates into CASSYRTAGDIGELFF.

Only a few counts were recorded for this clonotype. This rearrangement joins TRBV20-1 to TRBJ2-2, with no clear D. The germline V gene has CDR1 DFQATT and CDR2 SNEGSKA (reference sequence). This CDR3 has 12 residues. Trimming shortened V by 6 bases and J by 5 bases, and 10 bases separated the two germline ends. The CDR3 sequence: CSAPDGTGELFF. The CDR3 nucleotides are TGCAGTGCACCGGACGGAACCGGGGAGCTGTTTTTT.

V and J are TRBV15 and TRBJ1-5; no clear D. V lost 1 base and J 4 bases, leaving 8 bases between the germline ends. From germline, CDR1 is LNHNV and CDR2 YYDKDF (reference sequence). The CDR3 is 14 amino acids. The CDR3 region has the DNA TGTGCCACCAGCAGAGGCATCCCAAATCAGCCCCAGCATTTT. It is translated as CATSRGIPNQPQHF.

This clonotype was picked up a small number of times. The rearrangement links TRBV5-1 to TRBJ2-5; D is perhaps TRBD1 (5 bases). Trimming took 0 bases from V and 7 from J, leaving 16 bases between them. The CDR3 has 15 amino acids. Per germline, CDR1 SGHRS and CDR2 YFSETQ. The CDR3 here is CASSLGQPDWGTQYF. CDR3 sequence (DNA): TGCGCCAGCAGCTTGGGACAGCCCGACTGGGGGACCCAGTACTTC.

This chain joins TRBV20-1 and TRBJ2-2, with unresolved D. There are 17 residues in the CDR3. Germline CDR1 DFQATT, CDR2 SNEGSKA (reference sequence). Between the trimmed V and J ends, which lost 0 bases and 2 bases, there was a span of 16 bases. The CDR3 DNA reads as TGCAGTGCTAGAGATCGGATAGGGTCAAAAAACACCGGGGAGCTGTTTTTT. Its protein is CSARDRIGSKNTGELFF.

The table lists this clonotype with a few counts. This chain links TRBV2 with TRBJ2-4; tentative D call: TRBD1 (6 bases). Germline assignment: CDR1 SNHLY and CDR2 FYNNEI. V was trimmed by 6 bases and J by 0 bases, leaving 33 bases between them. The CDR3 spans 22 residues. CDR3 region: CASRSDPQTGVYLYAAKNIQYF. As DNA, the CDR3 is TGTGCCAGCAGAAGCGACCCCCAGACAGGTGTTTACCTCTATGCAGCCAAAAACATTCAGTACTTC.

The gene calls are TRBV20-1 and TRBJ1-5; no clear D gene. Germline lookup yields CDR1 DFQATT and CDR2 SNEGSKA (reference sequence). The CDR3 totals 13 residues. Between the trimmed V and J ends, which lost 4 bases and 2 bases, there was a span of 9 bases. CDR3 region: CSAKRSGNQPQHF. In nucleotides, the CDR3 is TGCAGTGCTAAACGGTCCGGCAATCAGCCCCAGCATTTT.

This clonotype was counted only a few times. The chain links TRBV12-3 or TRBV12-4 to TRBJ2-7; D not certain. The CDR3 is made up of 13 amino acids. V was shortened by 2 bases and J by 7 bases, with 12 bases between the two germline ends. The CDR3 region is CASSLTMSREQYF. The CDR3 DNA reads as TGTGCCAGCAGTTTAACGATGTCGAGGGAGCAGTACTTC.

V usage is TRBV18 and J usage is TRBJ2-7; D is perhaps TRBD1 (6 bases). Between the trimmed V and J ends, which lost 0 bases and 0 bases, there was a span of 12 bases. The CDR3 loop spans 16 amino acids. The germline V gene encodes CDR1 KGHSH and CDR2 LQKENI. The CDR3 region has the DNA TGTGCCAGCTCACCACCGCGGCAGGGGTCCTCCTACGAGCAGTACTTC. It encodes CASSPPRQGSSYEQYF.

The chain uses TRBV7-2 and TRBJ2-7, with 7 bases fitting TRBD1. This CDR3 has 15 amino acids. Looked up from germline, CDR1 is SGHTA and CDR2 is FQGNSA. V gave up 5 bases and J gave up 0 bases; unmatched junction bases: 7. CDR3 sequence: CASSGSRGSSYEQYF. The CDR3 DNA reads TGTGCCAGCAGCGGCAGCAGGGGGAGCTCCTACGAGCAGTACTTC.

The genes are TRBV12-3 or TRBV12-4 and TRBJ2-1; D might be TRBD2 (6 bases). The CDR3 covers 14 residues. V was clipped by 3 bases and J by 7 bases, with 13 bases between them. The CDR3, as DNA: TGTGCCAGCAGTTTTGGAGGGCTGGTGAATGAGCAGTTCTTC. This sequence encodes CASSFGGLVNEQFF.

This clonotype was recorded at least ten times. CDR3: CASSRQGRQETQYF. Here the CDR3 DNA reads TGTGCCAGCAGCCGACAGGGCCGGCAAGAGACCCAGTACTTC. The chain uses TRBV12-3 or TRBV12-4 and TRBJ2-5, with 7 bases matching TRBD1. This CDR3 region has 14 residues. Germline trimming cut 6 bases from V and 2 bases from J; bases unmatched to any gene: 6.

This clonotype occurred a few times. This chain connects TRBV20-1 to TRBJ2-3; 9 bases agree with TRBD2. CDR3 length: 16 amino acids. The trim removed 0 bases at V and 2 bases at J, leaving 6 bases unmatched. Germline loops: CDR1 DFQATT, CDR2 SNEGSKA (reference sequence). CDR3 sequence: CSARDYLAGSTDTQYF. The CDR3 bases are TGCAGTGCTAGAGATTATCTAGCGGGGTCCACAGATACGCAGTATTTT.

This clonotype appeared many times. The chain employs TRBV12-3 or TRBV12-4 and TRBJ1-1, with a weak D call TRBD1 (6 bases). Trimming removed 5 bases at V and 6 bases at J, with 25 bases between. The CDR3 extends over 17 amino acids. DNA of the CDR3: TGTGCCAGCAGTCCAACCTACATCCGGGACAATTATCCTGAAGCTTTCTTT. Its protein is CASSPTYIRDNYPEAFF.

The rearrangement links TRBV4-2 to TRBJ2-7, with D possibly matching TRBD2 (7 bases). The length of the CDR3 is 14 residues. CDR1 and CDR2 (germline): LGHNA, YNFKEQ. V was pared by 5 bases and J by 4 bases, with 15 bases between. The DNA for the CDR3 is TGTGCCAGCAGCAGGGGGGGAGGGGCGTACGAGCAGTACTTC. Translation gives CASSRGGGAYEQYF.

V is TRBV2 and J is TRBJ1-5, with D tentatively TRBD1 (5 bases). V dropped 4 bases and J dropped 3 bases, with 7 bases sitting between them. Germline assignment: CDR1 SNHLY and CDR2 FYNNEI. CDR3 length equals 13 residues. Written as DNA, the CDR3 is TGTGCCAGCAGTGCGGGGACCAATCAGCCCCAGCATTTT. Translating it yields CASSAGTNQPQHF.

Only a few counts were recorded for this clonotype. CDR3 in amino acids: CASSEYASGVLTGELFF. The CDR3 DNA sequence: TGTGCCAGCAGTGAATATGCCAGCGGGGTTCTTACCGGGGAGCTGTTTTTT. The chain combines TRBV2 with TRBJ2-2; 7 nucleotides align to TRBD2. This CDR3 has 17 residues. Germline loops: CDR1 SNHLY, CDR2 FYNNEI. The J segment lost 5 bases and the V segment lost 2 bases, leaving 11 bases of the junction unmatched.

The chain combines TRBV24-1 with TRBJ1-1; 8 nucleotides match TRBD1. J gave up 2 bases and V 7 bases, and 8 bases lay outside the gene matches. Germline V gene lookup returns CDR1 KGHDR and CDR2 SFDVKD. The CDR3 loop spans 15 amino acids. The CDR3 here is CATRRPAGGNTEAFF. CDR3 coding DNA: TGTGCCACCAGACGCCCGGCAGGGGGCAACACTGAAGCTTTCTTT.

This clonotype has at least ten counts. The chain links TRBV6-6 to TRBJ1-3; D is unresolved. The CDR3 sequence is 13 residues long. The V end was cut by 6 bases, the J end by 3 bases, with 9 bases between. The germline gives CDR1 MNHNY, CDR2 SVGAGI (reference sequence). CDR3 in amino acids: CASSRGGGNTIYF. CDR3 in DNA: TGTGCCAGCAGCCGGGGTGGTGGAAACACCATATATTTT.

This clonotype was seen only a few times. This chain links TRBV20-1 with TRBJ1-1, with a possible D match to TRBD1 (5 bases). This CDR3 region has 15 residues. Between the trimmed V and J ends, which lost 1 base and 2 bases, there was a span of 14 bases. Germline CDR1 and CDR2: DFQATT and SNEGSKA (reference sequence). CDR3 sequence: CSARAPLGPNTEAFF. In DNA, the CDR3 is TGCAGTGCTAGAGCGCCTCTGGGGCCCAACACTGAAGCTTTCTTT.

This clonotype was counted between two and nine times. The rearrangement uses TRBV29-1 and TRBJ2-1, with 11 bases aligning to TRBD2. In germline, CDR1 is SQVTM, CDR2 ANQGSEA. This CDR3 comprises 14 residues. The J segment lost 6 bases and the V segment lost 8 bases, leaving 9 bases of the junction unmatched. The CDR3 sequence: CSTTSGRALNEQFF. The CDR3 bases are TGCAGCACAACTAGCGGGAGAGCTCTCAATGAGCAGTTCTTC.

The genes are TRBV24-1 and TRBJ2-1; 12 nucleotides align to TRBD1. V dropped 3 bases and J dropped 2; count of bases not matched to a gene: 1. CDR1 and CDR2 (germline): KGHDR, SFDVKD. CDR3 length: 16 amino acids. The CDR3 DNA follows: TGTGCCACCAGTGATGGGACAGGGGGCCCCTACAATGAGCAGTTCTTC. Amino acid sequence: CATSDGTGGPYNEQFF.